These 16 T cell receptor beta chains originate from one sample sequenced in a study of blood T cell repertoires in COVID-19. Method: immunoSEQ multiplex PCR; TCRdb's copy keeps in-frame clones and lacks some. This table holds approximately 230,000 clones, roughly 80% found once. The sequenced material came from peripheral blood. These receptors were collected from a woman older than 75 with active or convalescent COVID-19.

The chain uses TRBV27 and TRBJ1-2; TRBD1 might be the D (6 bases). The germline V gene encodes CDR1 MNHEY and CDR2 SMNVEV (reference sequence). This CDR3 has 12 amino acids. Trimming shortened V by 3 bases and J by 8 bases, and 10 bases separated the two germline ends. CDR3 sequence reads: CASSFTGYGYTF. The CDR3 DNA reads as TGTGCCAGCAGTTTCACAGGGTACGGCTACACCTTC.

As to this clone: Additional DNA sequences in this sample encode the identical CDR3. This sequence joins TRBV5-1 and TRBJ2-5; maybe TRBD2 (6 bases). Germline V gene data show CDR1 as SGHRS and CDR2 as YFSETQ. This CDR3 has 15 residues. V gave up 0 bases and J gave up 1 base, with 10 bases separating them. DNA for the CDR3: TGCGCCAGCAGCTTGGCCGGGGGTGTCCAAGAGACCCAGTACTTC. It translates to CASSLAGGVQETQYF. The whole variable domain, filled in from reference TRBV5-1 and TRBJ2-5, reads KAGVTQTPRYLIKTRGQQVTLSCSPISGHRSVSWYQQTPGQGLQFLFEYFSETQRNKGNFPGRFSGRQFSNSRSEMNVSTLELGDSALYLCASSLAGGVQETQYFGPGTRLLVL.

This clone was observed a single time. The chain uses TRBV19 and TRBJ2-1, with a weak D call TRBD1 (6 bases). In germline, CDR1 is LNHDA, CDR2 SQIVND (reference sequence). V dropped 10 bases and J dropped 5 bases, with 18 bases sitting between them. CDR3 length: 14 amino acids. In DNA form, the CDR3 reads TGTGCCACCCATCCGCGGACAGCACACAATGAGCAGTTCTTC. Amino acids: CATHPRTAHNEQFF. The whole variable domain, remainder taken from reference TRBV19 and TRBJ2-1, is DGGITQSPKYLFRKEGQNVTLSCEQNLNHDAMYWYRQDPGQGLRLIYYSQIVNDFQKGDIAEGYSVSREKKESFPLTVTSAQKNPTAFYLCATHPRTAHNEQFFGPGTRLTVL.

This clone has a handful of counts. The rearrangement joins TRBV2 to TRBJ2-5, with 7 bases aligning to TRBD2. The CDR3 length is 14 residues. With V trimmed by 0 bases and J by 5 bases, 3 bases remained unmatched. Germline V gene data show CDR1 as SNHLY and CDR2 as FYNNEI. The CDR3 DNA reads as TGTGCCAGCAGTGAAGCTAGCGGGCTGGAGACCCAGTACTTC. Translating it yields CASSEASGLETQYF.

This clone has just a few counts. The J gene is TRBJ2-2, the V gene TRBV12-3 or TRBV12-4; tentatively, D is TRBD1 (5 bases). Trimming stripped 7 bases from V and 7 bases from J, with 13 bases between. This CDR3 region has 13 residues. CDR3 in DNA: TGTGCCAGCAAAGAAAACACAGGCGGGGAGCTGTTTTTT. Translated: CASKENTGGELFF.

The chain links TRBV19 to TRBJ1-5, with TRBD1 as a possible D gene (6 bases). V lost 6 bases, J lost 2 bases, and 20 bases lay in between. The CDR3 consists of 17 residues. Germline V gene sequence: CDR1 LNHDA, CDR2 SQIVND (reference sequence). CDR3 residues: CASSPSFGAGGNQPQHF. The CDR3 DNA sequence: TGTGCCAGTAGCCCATCCTTCGGGGCAGGGGGCAATCAGCCCCAGCATTTT.

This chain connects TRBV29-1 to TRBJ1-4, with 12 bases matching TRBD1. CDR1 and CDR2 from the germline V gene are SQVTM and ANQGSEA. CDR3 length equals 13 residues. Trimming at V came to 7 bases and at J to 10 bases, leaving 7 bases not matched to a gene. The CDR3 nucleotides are TGCAGCGCCAGGGACAGGGGGCTGGGAAAACTGTTTTTT. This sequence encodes CSARDRGLGKLFF.

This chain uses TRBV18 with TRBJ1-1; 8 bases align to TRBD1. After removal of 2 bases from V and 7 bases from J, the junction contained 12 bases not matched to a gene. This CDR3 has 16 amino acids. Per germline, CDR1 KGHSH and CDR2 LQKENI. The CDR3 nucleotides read TGTGCCAGCTCACCAGGTCAGGGGGCGATCTCTGGTGAAGCTTTCTTT. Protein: CASSPGQGAISGEAFF.

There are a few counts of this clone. The CDR3 DNA sequence: TGCGCCAGCAGCCAACAACCGGGACTCCAGGATGGCTACACCTTC. Translated, it gives CASSQQPGLQDGYTF. This chain joins TRBV5-1 and TRBJ1-2, with TRBD1 as a possible D gene (5 bases). This CDR3 region has 15 residues. Trimming pared 4 bases from V and 6 bases from J, leaving 19 bases between. Germline assignment: CDR1 SGHRS and CDR2 YFSETQ.

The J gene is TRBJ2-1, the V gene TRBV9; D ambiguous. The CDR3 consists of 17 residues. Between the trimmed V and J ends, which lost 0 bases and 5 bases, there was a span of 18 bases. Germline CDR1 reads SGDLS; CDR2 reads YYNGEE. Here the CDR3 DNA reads TGTGCCAGCAGCGTAGCTCACATTATCGCAGTCAACAATGAGCAGTTCTTC. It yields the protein CASSVAHIIAVNNEQFF.

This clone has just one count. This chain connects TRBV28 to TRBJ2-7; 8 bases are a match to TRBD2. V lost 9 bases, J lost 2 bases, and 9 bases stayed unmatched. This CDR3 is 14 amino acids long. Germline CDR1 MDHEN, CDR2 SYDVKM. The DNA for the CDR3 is TGTGCCAGTATGCCCCTAGCGGGCGCCTACGAGCAGTACTTC. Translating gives CASMPLAGAYEQYF.

This CDR3 reads CASSLAGGGKNEQFF. The CDR3 DNA reads as TGTGCCAGCAGTTTAGCGGGAGGGGGGAAGAATGAGCAGTTCTTC. J is TRBJ2-1 and V is TRBV28; 9 bases align to TRBD2. The germline V gene has CDR1 MDHEN and CDR2 SYDVKM. V shed 2 bases, J shed 7 bases, and the junction held 6 bases outside the gene matches. CDR3 size: 15 residues.

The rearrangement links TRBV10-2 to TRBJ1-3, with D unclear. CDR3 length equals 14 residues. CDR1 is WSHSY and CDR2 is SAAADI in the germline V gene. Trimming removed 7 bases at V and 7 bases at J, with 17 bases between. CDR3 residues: CASTNMGPRNTIYF. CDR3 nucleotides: TGCGCCAGCACTAATATGGGTCCGCGGAACACCATATATTTT.

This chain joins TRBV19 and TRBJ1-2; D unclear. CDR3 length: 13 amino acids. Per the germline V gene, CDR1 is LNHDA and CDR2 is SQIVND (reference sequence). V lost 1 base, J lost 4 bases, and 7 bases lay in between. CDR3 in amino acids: CASSIVATYGYTF. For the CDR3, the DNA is TGTGCCAGTAGTATAGTAGCTACCTATGGCTACACCTTC. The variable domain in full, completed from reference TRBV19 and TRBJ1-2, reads DGGITQSPKYLFRKEGQNVTLSCEQNLNHDAMYWYRQDPGQGLRLIYYSQIVNDFQKGDIAEGYSVSREKKESFPLTVTSAQKNPTAFYLCASSIVATYGYTFGSGTRLTVV.

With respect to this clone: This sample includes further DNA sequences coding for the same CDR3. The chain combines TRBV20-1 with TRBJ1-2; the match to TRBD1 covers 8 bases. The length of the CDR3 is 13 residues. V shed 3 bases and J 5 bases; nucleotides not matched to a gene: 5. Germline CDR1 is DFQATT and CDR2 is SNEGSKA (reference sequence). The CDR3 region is CSASFGQGYGYTF. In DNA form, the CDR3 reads TGCAGTGCTAGTTTTGGACAGGGTTATGGCTACACCTTC.

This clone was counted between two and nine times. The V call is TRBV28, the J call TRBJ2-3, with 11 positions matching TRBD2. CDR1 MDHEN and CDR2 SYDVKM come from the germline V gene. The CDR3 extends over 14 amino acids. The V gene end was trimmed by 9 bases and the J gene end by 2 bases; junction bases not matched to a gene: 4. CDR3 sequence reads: CASGTSGHTDTQYF. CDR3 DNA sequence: TGTGCCAGTGGGACTAGCGGACACACAGATACGCAGTATTTT.